These 22 T cell receptor beta chains share one sample of origin, sequenced in a study of blood T cell repertoires in COVID-19. The assay was immunoSEQ multiplex PCR, and TCRdb's table has in-frame clones only and misses some. The profile shows 220,000 or so clones, 86% of them singletons. Sequencing was carried out using peripheral blood. The origin of the receptors is a woman aged 50 to 60 with COVID-19, enrolled during active disease.

The chain combines TRBV7-9 with TRBJ2-2; tentative D call: TRBD2 (6 bases). This CDR3 region has 12 residues. The germline V and J ends were trimmed by 8 bases and 4 bases, with 8 bases remaining between them. In germline, CDR1 is SEHNR, CDR2 FQNEAQ (reference sequence). Here the CDR3 reads CASRRGTGELFF. The CDR3 DNA follows: TGTGCCAGCCGGCGGGGCACCGGGGAGCTGTTTTTT.

This sequence joins TRBV6-4 and TRBJ2-2; possible D gene TRBD2, 6 bases. There are 14 residues in the CDR3. In germline, CDR1 is MRHNA, CDR2 SNTAGT. The V end was cut by 2 bases, the J end by 4 bases, with 8 bases between. CDR3 residues: CASSDTGVTGELFF. The CDR3 nucleotides are TGTGCCAGCAGTGACACGGGGGTCACCGGGGAGCTGTTTTTT.

The CDR3 DNA sequence: TGTGCCAGCTCATTTGGACAGCCGGGCAATCAGCCCCAGCATTTT. It specifies CASSFGQPGNQPQHF. The chain combines TRBV18 with TRBJ1-5; D perhaps matches TRBD1 (6 bases). The CDR3 spans 15 residues. V shed 5 bases and J shed 2 bases, with 13 bases lying between them. In germline, CDR1 is KGHSH, CDR2 LQKENI. Full variable domain (remainder filled in from reference TRBV18 and TRBJ1-5): NAGVMQNPRHLVRRRGQEARLRCSPMKGHSHVYWYRQLPEEGLKFMVYLQKENIIDESGMPKERFSAEFPKEGPSILRIQQVVRGDSAAYFCASSFGQPGNQPQHFGDGTRLSIL.

The chain employs TRBV19 and TRBJ1-4; 10 bases align to TRBD1. Germline CDR1 and CDR2: LNHDA and SQIVND (reference sequence). The CDR3 extends over 13 amino acids. The trim removed 4 bases at V and 8 bases at J, leaving 1 base unmatched. The CDR3 DNA is TGTGCCAGTAGTAAGACAGGGGGCGAAAAACTGTTTTTT. Its translation is CASSKTGGEKLFF.

J is TRBJ2-1 and V is TRBV19; the D gene is possibly TRBD2 (5 bases). Trimming pared 10 bases from V and 3 bases from J, leaving 10 bases between. This CDR3 spans 12 amino acids. Germline CDR1 reads LNHDA; CDR2 reads SQIVND (reference sequence). CDR3 sequence (DNA): TGTGCCATTCGAGGGAACTACAATGAGCAGTTCTTC. This translates into CAIRGNYNEQFF. The variable domain in full, with the rest retrieved from reference TRBV19 and TRBJ2-1, is DGGITQSPKYLFRKEGQNVTLSCEQNLNHDAMYWYRQDPGQGLRLIYYSQIVNDFQKGDIAEGYSVSREKKESFPLTVTSAQKNPTAFYLCAIRGNYNEQFFGPGTRLTVL.

The chain links TRBV30 to TRBJ2-7; TRBD1 aligns across 7 bases. CDR1 is GTSNPN and CDR2 is SVGIG in the germline V gene (reference sequence). The CDR3 loop spans 13 amino acids. The V segment lost 4 bases and the J segment 6 bases; nucleotides outside the gene matches: 9. CDR3: CAWTTVPGGEQYF. The CDR3 DNA reads TGTGCCTGGACCACCGTCCCAGGGGGCGAGCAGTACTTC.

The rearrangement joins TRBV6-5 to TRBJ2-1, with D perhaps TRBD1 (6 bases). CDR1 and CDR2 from the germline V gene are MNHEY and SVGAGI. The CDR3 consists of 16 residues. Deletions cut 1 base from V and 5 bases from J, with 15 bases between. CDR3 amino acids: CASSYLGPPGDNEQFF. The CDR3 coding sequence is TGTGCCAGCAGTTACTTGGGCCCCCCAGGGGACAATGAGCAGTTCTTC.

The chain employs TRBV19 and TRBJ1-2; 7 nucleotides agree with TRBD1. The ends lost 5 bases at V and 7 bases at J; junction bases unmatched: 10. The germline V gene encodes CDR1 LNHDA and CDR2 SQIVND (reference sequence). The CDR3 is 14 residues long. The CDR3 DNA follows: TGTGCCAGTAGTTTCACAGGGGAATGGCGTGGCTACACCTTC. It codes for CASSFTGEWRGYTF. Drawing the rest from reference TRBV19 and TRBJ1-2, the complete variable domain is DGGITQSPKYLFRKEGQNVTLSCEQNLNHDAMYWYRQDPGQGLRLIYYSQIVNDFQKGDIAEGYSVSREKKESFPLTVTSAQKNPTAFYLCASSFTGEWRGYTFGSGTRLTVV.

J is TRBJ1-2 and V is TRBV10-2, with 9 bases that match TRBD1. The V segment lost 8 bases and the J segment 0 bases; nucleotides outside the gene matches: 4. The CDR3 totals 14 residues. Germline CDR1 WSHSY, CDR2 SAAADI. This CDR3 is CASGTGTANYGYTF. DNA for the CDR3: TGCGCCAGCGGGACAGGGACAGCTAACTATGGCTACACCTTC.

The chain carries TRBV6-1 and TRBJ2-3; perhaps TRBD1 as D (6 bases). Germline V lookup: CDR1 MNHNS, CDR2 SASEGT. V lost 3 bases to trimming and J lost 2 bases, with 12 bases between them. This CDR3 spans 15 amino acids. CDR3 in DNA: TGTGCCAGCAGTGAGTTAAGACAGGCCACAGATACGCAGTATTTT. The encoded protein is CASSELRQATDTQYF.

The rearrangement links TRBV19 to TRBJ2-2; 8 nucleotides agree with TRBD2. The germline V gene encodes CDR1 LNHDA and CDR2 SQIVND (reference sequence). The CDR3 is 14 amino acids. V was clipped by 8 bases and J by 1 base; unmatched bases: 3. As DNA, the CDR3 is TGTGCCAGTTCAAGCGGGGGGAACACCGGGGAGCTGTTTTTT. Its protein product is CASSSGGNTGELFF.

V is TRBV11-2 and J is TRBJ1-6; perhaps TRBD1 as D (6 bases). Trimming cost V 3 bases and J 10 bases, with 22 bases left between them. Germline CDR1 SGHAT, CDR2 FQNNGV. CDR3 size: 17 residues. The CDR3 loop reads CASSFMTGRVEGSPLHF. CDR3 nucleotides: TGTGCCAGCAGCTTTATGACAGGCCGCGTTGAGGGCTCACCCCTCCACTTT.

The chain joins TRBV10-3 to TRBJ1-2; 7 bases are shared with TRBD1. The CDR3 length is 14 residues. CDR1 and CDR2 (germline): ENHRY, SYGVKD. J lost 8 bases, V lost 7 bases, and 13 bases had no gene match. CDR3 sequence reads: CAINKGTGVGGYTF. CDR3 nucleotides: TGTGCCATCAACAAAGGCACAGGGGTGGGGGGCTACACCTTC.

The chain has TRBV5-1 and TRBJ1-2, with 10 bases identical to TRBD1. The CDR3 is 16 residues long. Unmatched junction bases numbered 9, after V lost 4 bases and J lost 3 bases. Germline V lookup: CDR1 SGHRS, CDR2 YFSETQ. The CDR3 DNA follows: TGCGCCAGCAGCCCGAATTTGGGGACAGGGGACTATGGCTACACCTTC. Translating gives CASSPNLGTGDYGYTF.

This chain uses TRBV30 with TRBJ1-5; 11 bases line up with TRBD1. The CDR3 extends over 16 amino acids. Germline V lookup: CDR1 GTSNPN, CDR2 SVGIG (reference sequence). Germline trimming cut 0 bases from V and 6 bases from J; bases unmatched to any gene: 7. The CDR3 spells CAWSVGTGGIGQPQHF. The DNA of the CDR3 is TGTGCCTGGAGTGTAGGGACAGGGGGTATCGGTCAGCCCCAGCATTTT.

This sequence joins TRBV28 and TRBJ2-7; TRBD2 matches 9 bases. Per the germline V gene, CDR1 is MDHEN and CDR2 is SYDVKM. The CDR3 is made up of 14 amino acids. The junction had 5 bases not matched to a gene; V was cut back by 2 bases and J by 6 bases. CDR3 sequence (DNA): TGTGCCAGCAGTTTACTTAGCGGGGGCGGCGAGCAGTACTTC. Amino acid sequence: CASSLLSGGGEQYF.

This clone was seen just once. V and J are TRBV7-8 and TRBJ1-6; 8 bases match TRBD1. The CDR3 has 14 amino acids. Germline CDR1 reads SGHVS; CDR2 reads FQNEAQ. With V trimmed by 3 bases and J by 9 bases, 4 bases remained unmatched. The CDR3 loop is CASSLDRVGSPLHF. The CDR3 bases are TGTGCCAGCAGCTTGGACAGGGTCGGTTCACCCCTCCACTTT.

This sequence joins TRBV6-4 and TRBJ1-1, with TRBD1 matching 9 bases. CDR1 and CDR2 from the germline V gene are MRHNA and SNTAGT. V lost 6 bases, J lost 10 bases, and 3 bases stayed unmatched. The CDR3 sequence is 11 residues long. CDR3 protein: CASRIQGAAFF. DNA for the CDR3: TGTGCCAGCAGAATACAGGGGGCAGCTTTCTTT.

This chain links TRBV28 with TRBJ1-2; possible D gene TRBD1, 5 bases. Germline CDR1 reads MDHEN; CDR2 reads SYDVKM. CDR3 length: 16 residues. Trimming cost V 4 bases and J 8 bases, with 23 bases left between them. CDR3 sequence reads: CASSWVGTYHPMGYTF. CDR3 coding DNA: TGTGCCAGCAGTTGGGTAGGGACTTACCATCCTATGGGCTACACCTTC.

This clone has just one count. The CDR3 DNA follows: TGTGCCAGCAGTCCCGGACAGGGGAGGGAGCAGTACGTC. It is translated as CASSPGQGREQYV. The chain couples TRBV25-1 to TRBJ2-7; 9 nucleotides line up with TRBD1. The length of the CDR3 is 13 residues. V shed 5 bases, J shed 7 bases, and the junction held 6 bases outside the gene matches. Germline V gene data show CDR1 as MGHDK and CDR2 as SYGVNS.

The chain is built from TRBV2 and TRBJ2-7; no clear D. CDR1 is SNHLY, CDR2 FYNNEI, per germline. The CDR3 is 12 residues long. Trimming took 6 bases from V and 6 from J, leaving 12 bases between them. The CDR3 DNA is TGTGCCAGCAGCTTCGGCCCGGGCGAGCAGTACGTC. This translates into CASSFGPGEQYV.

The chain combines TRBV7-8 with TRBJ2-6; the match to TRBD1 covers 10 bases. Unmatched junction bases numbered 3, after V lost 1 base and J lost 0 bases. The CDR3 sequence is 18 residues long. Germline values: CDR1 SGHVS, CDR2 FQNEAQ. This chain's CDR3 is CASSLVRTGGSGANVLTF. The CDR3 DNA reads TGTGCCAGCAGCTTAGTAAGGACAGGGGGCTCTGGGGCCAACGTCCTGACTTTC.